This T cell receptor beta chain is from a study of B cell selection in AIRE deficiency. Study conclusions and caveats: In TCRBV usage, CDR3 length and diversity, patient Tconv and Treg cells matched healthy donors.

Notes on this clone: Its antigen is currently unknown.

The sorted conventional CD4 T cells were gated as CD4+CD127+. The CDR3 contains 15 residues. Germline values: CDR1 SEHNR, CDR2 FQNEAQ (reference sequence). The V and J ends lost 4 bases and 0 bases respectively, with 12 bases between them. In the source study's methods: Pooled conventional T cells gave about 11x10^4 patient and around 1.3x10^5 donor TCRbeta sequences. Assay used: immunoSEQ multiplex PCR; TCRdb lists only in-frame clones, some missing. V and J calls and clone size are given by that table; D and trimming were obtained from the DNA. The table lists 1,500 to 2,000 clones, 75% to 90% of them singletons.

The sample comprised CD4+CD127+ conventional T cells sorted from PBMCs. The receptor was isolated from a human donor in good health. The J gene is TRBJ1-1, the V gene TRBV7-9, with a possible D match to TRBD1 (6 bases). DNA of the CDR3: TGTGCCAGCAGCTCCCTCAGGGGAGTGAACACTGAAGCTTTCTTT. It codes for CASSSLRGVNTEAFF.